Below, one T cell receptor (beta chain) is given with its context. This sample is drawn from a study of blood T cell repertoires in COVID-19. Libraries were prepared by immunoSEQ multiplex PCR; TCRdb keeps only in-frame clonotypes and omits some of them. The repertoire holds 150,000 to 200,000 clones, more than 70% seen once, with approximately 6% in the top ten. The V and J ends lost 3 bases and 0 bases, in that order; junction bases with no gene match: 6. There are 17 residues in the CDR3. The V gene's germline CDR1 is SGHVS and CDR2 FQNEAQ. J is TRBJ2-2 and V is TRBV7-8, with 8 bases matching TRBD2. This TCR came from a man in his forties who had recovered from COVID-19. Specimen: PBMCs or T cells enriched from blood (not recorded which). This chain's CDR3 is CASSLRSGGTNTGELFF. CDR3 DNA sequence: TGTGCCAGCAGCTTGAGAAGCGGGGGAACGAACACCGGGGAGCTGTTTTTT.